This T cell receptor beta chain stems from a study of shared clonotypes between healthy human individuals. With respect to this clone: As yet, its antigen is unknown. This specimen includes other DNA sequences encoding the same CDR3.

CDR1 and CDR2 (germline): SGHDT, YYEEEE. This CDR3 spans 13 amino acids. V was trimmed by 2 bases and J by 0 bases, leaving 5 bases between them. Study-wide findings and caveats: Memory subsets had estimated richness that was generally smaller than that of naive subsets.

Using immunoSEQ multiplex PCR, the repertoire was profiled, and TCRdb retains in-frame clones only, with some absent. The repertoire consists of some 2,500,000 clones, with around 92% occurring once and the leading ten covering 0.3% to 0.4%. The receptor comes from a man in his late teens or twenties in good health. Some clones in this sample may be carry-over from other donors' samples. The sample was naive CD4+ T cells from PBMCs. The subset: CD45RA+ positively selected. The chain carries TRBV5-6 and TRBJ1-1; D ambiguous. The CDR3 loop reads CASSFYLNTEAFF. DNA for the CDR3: TGTGCCAGCAGCTTCTACTTGAACACTGAAGCTTTCTTT.